This is a list of T cell receptor beta chains from one sample in a study of a mutant IDH1 vaccine in newly diagnosed glioma. No antigen is known for these receptors. Data came from immunoSEQ multiplex PCR; TCRdb stores just in-frame clones and leaves some out. The top ten hold roughly 2.3% of the sample, which has roughly 49,000 clones, approximately 92% seen once. The starting material was PBMCs, obtained from a glioma patient whose treatment included an IDH1 peptide vaccine. Receptors originate from a man between 45 and 60 years old with glioma. Both conserved end residues are trimmed from each CDR3. Fields, in order: clone size, J gene, V gene, CDR3 protein. Not all rows give a size; the values are once, few, many and, for expanded clones, a class.

size: NA
J: TRBJ1-3
V: TRBV4-1
CDR3: ASSQDPRRAGNTIY

size: few
J: TRBJ2-2
V: TRBV5-1
CDR3: ASSLRDAIANTGELF

size: NA
J: TRBJ2-7
V: TRBV6-5
CDR3: ASSYGISYEQY

size: NA
J: TRBJ2-7
V: TRBV5-6
CDR3: ASSGAGMYEQY

size: NA
J: TRBJ2-5
V: TRBV13
CDR3: ASSLTTRSLQETQY

size: NA
J: TRBJ2-2
V: TRBV9
CDR3: ASSVVPGGANTGELF

size: NA
J: TRBJ2-3
V: TRBV4-3
CDR3: ASSQGTSGFTDTQY

size: NA
J: TRBJ2-7
V: TRBV5-5
CDR3: ASSLARDRLNTLEQY

size: NA
J: TRBJ1-6
V: TRBV19
CDR3: ASRLASDRYNSPLH

size: once
J: TRBJ2-3
V: TRBV5-6
CDR3: ASSGSGRTDTQY

size: NA
J: TRBJ2-1
V: TRBV2
CDR3: ASSEPGGYEQF

size: NA
J: TRBJ1-1
V: TRBV28
CDR3: ASSSGRMNTEAF

size: NA
J: TRBJ2-3
V: TRBV6-1
CDR3: ASSKHGSTDTQY

size: NA
J: TRBJ1-5
V: TRBV19
CDR3: ASSRTPSGPLNQPQH

size: NA
J: TRBJ1-2
V: TRBV28
CDR3: ASRLVLGLYT

size: NA
J: TRBJ2-3
V: TRBV19
CDR3: ASSILAGGTTDTQY

size: NA
J: TRBJ2-5
V: TRBV27
CDR3: ASSSRVREVETQY

size: NA
J: TRBJ1-1
V: TRBV19
CDR3: ASSIYGSPNTEAF

size: NA
J: TRBJ1-1
V: TRBV6-5
CDR3: ASTRQGTAF

size: NA
J: TRBJ1-1
V: TRBV7-2
CDR3: ASSGIRGNTEAF

size: NA
J: TRBJ2-7
V: TRBV30
CDR3: AWSVTSGIYEQY

size: few
J: TRBJ2-7
V: TRBV9
CDR3: ASSVRPASEQY

size: NA
J: TRBJ1-2
V: TRBV25-1
CDR3: ASSESRRPGYGYT

size: few
J: TRBJ2-1
V: TRBV19
CDR3: ASSIANYNEQF

size: NA
J: TRBJ2-2
V: TRBV7-9
CDR3: ASSFRGEGTGELF

size: NA
J: TRBJ1-1
V: TRBV7-8
CDR3: ASTPGTGRTEAF

size: NA
J: TRBJ2-7
V: TRBV21-1
CDR3: ASSKDGTPTYEQY

size: NA
J: TRBJ1-2
V: TRBV7-9
CDR3: ATRRQGDYGYT

size: NA
J: TRBJ2-7
V: TRBV7-6
CDR3: ASSLEGLAGGGSSYEQY

size: few
J: TRBJ2-3
V: TRBV2
CDR3: ASSVGTDTQY

size: NA
J: TRBJ1-4
V: TRBV5-1
CDR3: ASSLGPTDRGREKLF

size: once
J: TRBJ2-7
V: TRBV27
CDR3: ASSLDRGGDEQY

size: NA
J: TRBJ1-2
V: TRBV28
CDR3: ASSLSTGARSANYGYT

size: NA
J: TRBJ2-3
V: TRBV15
CDR3: ATSRGPDTQY

size: NA
J: TRBJ2-3
V: TRBV6-4
CDR3: ASSEVAGGRTDTQY

size: NA
J: TRBJ1-2
V: TRBV7-9
CDR3: ASSLAYKAGKINYGYT

size: NA
J: TRBJ2-2
V: TRBV5-1
CDR3: ASSPAAETGELF

size: NA
J: TRBJ2-2
V: TRBV2
CDR3: ASSESSRTDLTGQLF

size: NA
J: TRBJ1-5
V: TRBV28
CDR3: ASRTGVQPQH

size: NA
J: TRBJ2-1
V: TRBV5-4
CDR3: ASSLVRPNNEQF

size: NA
J: TRBJ2-5
V: TRBV7-6
CDR3: ASSLTNLGTQY

size: NA
J: TRBJ1-1
V: TRBV7-9
CDR3: ASSPGTGDTEAF

size: NA
J: TRBJ2-7
V: TRBV19
CDR3: ASSIGGSTYEQY

size: NA
J: TRBJ2-7
V: TRBV2
CDR3: ASSEDYESIEQY

size: once
J: TRBJ1-3
V: TRBV9
CDR3: ASSNRDGTGNTIY

size: NA
J: TRBJ2-1
V: TRBV6-1
CDR3: ATTLDRRYNEQF

size: NA
J: TRBJ1-5
V: TRBV4-2
CDR3: ASSQEGVHNQPQH

size: NA
J: TRBJ1-5
V: TRBV4-1
CDR3: ASSQGALGPRAAQPQH

size: NA
J: TRBJ1-5
V: TRBV6-6
CDR3: ASRGGEGPQH

size: once
J: TRBJ1-1
V: TRBV10-3
CDR3: AAGQGAGNTEAF

size: NA
J: TRBJ1-1
V: TRBV10-1
CDR3: ASSESVDRAAF